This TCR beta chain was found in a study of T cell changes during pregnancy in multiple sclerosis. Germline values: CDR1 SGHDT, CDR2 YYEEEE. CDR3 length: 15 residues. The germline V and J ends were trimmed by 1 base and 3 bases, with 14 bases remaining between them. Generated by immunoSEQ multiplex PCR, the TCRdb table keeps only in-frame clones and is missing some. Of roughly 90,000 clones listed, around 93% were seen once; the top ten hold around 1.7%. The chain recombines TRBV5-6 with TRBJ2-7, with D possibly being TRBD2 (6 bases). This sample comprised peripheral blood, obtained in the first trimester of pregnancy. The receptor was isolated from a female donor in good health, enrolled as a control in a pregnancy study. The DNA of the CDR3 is TGTGCCAGCAGCTTGTTCGGCGGGGAAGGCTACGAGCAGTACTTC. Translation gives CASSLFGGEGYEQYF.